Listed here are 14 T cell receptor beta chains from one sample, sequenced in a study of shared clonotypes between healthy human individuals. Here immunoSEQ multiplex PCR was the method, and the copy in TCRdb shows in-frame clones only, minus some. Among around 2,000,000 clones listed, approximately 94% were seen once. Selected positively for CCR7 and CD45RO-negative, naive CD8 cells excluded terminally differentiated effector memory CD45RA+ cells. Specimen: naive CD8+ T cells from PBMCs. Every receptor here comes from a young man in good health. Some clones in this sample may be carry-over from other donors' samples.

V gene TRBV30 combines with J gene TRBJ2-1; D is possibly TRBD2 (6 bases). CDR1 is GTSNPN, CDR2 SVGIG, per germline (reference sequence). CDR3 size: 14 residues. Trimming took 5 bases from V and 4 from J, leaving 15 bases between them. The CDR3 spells CAWETGAGYNEQFF. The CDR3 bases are TGTGCCTGGGAGACGGGAGCAGGATACAATGAGCAGTTCTTC.

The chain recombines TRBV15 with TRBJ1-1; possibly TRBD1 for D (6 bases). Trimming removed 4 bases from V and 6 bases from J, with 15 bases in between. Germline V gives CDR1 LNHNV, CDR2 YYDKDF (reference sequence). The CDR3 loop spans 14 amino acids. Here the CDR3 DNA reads TGTGCCACCAGCACTAGAACAGGGAGGTCTGAAGCTTTCTTT. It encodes CATSTRTGRSEAFF.

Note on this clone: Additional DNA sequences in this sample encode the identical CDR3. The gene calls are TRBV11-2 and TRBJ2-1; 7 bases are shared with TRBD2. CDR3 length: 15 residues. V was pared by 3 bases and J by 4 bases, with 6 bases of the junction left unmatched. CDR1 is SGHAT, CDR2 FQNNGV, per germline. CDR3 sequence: CASSLGAGPYNEQFF. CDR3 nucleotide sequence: TGTGCCAGCAGCTTGGGAGCGGGGCCTTACAATGAGCAGTTCTTC.

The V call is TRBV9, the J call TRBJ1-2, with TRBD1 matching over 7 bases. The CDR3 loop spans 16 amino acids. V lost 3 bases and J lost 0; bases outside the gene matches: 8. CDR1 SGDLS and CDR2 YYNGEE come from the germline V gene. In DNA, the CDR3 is TGTGCCAGCAGCGGGCCCCGGGACAGCGCTAACTATGGCTACACCTTC. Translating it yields CASSGPRDSANYGYTF.

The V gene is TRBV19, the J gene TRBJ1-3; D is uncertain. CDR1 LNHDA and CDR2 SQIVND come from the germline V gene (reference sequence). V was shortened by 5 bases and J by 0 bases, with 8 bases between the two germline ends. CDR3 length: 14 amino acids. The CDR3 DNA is TGTGCCAGTAGTCCGAGGCCCTCTGGAAACACCATATATTTT. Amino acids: CASSPRPSGNTIYF.

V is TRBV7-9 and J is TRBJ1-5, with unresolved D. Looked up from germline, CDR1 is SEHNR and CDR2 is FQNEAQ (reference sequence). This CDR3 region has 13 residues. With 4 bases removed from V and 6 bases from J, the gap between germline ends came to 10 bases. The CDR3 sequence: CASSSPGGQPQHF. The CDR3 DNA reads TGTGCCAGCAGCTCCCCGGGAGGTCAGCCCCAGCATTTT. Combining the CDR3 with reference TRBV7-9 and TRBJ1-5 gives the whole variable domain DTGVSQNPRHKITKRGQNVTFRCDPISEHNRLYWYRQTLGQGPEFLTYFQNEAQLEKSRLLSDRFSAERPKGSFSTLEIQRTEQGDSAMYLCASSSPGGQPQHFGDGTRLSIL.

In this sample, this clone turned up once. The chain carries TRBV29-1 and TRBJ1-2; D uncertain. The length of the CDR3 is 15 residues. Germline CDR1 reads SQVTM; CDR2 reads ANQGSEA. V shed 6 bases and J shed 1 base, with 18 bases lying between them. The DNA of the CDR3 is TGCAGCGTCCTGACAAGGGTGAAGAGTAACTATGGCTACACCTTC. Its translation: CSVLTRVKSNYGYTF.

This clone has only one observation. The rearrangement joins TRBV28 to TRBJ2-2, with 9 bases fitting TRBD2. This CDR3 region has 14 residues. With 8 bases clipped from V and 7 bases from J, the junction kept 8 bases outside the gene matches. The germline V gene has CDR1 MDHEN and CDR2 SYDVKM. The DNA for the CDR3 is TGTGCCAGCTTCGCTAGCGGGGACGACGGGGAGCTGTTTTTT. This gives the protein CASFASGDDGELFF.

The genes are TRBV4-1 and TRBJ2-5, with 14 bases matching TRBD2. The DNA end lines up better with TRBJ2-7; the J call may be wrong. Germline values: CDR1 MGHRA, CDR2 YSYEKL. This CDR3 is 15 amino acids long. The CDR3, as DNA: TGCGCCAGCAGCCAAGGACTAGCGGGAGGGGTCGAGCAGTACTTC. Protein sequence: CASSQGLAGGVEQYF.

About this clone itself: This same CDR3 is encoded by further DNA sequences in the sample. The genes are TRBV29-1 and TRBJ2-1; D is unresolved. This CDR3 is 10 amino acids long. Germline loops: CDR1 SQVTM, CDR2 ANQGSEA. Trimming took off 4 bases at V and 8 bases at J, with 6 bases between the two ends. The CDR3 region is CSVVGHEQFF. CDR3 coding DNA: TGCAGCGTTGTGGGCCATGAGCAGTTCTTC.

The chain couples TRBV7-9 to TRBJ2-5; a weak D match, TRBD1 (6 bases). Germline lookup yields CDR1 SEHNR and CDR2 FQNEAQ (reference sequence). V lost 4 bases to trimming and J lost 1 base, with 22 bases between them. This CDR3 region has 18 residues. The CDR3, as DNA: TGTGCCAGCAGCTCGGGCCCTGGCTCAGGGGCCCTCCAAGAGACCCAGTACTTC. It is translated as CASSSGPGSGALQETQYF.

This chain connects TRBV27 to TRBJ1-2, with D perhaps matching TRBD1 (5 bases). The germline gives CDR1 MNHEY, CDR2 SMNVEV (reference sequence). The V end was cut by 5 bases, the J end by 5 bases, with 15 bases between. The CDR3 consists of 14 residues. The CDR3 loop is CASSPGGREYGYTF. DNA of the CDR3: TGTGCCAGCAGTCCGGGGGGTAGGGAATATGGCTACACCTTC.

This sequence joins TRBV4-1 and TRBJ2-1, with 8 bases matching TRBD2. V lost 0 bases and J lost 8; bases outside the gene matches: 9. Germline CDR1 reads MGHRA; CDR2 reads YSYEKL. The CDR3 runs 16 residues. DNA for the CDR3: TGCGCCAGCAGCCAAGAAACTGTCGGGAGGGTCGATGAGCAGTTCTTC. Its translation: CASSQETVGRVDEQFF.

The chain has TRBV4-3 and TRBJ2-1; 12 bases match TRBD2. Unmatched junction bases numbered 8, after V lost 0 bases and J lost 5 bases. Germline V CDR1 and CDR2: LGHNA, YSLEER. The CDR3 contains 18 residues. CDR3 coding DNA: TGCGCCAGCAGCCAAGATCCTTGGACTAGCGGGATGAACAATGAGCAGTTCTTC. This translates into CASSQDPWTSGMNNEQFF.